The 17 T cell receptor beta chains reported below all come from one sample, sequenced in a study of cytomegalovirus exposure and HLA in healthy donors. TCRdb's table, derived via immunoSEQ multiplex PCR, lists solely in-frame clones and lacks some. This sample has some 230,000 clones, with approximately 90% found just once. The sequencing input was PBMCs. These TCRs come from a woman between 18 and 29 years old in good health and CMV-seronegative.

The CDR3 coding sequence is TGTGCCGTCAATAGCGGGAGCAGGGAAGGCGAGCAGTACTTC. Amino acids: CAVNSGSREGEQYF. This chain links TRBV10-3 with TRBJ2-7; 9 nucleotides align to TRBD2. Germline V gene sequence: CDR1 ENHRY, CDR2 SYGVKD. CDR3 size: 14 residues. V gave up 11 bases and J gave up 6 bases; unmatched junction bases: 14.

The chain employs TRBV7-3 and TRBJ1-1; D call uncertain. V lost 2 bases and J 1 base, leaving 8 bases between the germline ends. Germline-derived CDR1 and CDR2 are SGHTA and FQGTGA. The CDR3 runs to 14 residues. CDR3 loop: CASSLGRGNTEAFF. CDR3 nucleotides: TGTGCCAGCAGCTTAGGGCGGGGGAACACTGAAGCTTTCTTT. The full variable domain, completed using reference TRBV7-3 and TRBJ1-1, is GAGVSQTPSNKVTEKGKYVELRCDPISGHTALYWYRQSLGQGPEFLIYFQGTGAADDSGLPNDRFFAVRPEGSVSTLKIQRTERGDSAVYLCASSLGRGNTEAFFGQGTRLTVV.

This chain links TRBV30 with TRBJ1-1; tentatively, D is TRBD1 (5 bases). CDR3 length equals 12 residues. Germline lookup yields CDR1 GTSNPN and CDR2 SVGIG (reference sequence). V lost 0 bases and J lost 7, with 9 bases in between. CDR3 in DNA: TGTGCCTGGAGTGTAGTTAGGGGTGAAGCTTTCTTT. It is translated as CAWSVVRGEAFF. The full variable domain, rest sourced from reference TRBV30 and TRBJ1-1, is SQTIHQWPATLVQPVGSPLSLECTVEGTSNPNLYWYRQAAGRGLQLLFYSVGIGQISSEVPQNLSASRPQDRQFILSSKKLLLSDSGFYLCAWSVVRGEAFFGQGTRLTVV.

This clone was found once. This chain links TRBV2 with TRBJ2-1; possible D gene TRBD1, 6 bases. The CDR3 consists of 12 residues. Germline CDR1 is SNHLY and CDR2 is FYNNEI. With 2 bases removed from V and 13 bases from J, the gap between germline ends came to 12 bases. In nucleotides, the CDR3 is TGTGCCAGCAGTGAAAATAAACAGGGTCAGTTCTTC. Translated: CASSENKQGQFF.

Written as DNA, the CDR3 is TGTGCCAGTACTTTCCTTGACATACCTGGCTACACCTTC. This sequence encodes CASTFLDIPGYTF. The chain couples TRBV19 to TRBJ1-2; D remains unclear. CDR1 and CDR2 (germline): LNHDA, SQIVND (reference sequence). V gave up 7 bases and J gave up 7 bases, with 16 bases separating them. This CDR3 is built from 13 residues. Filled out from reference TRBV19 and TRBJ1-2, the complete variable domain reads DGGITQSPKYLFRKEGQNVTLSCEQNLNHDAMYWYRQDPGQGLRLIYYSQIVNDFQKGDIAEGYSVSREKKESFPLTVTSAQKNPTAFYLCASTFLDIPGYTFGSGTRLTVV.

This clone appeared a single time. J is TRBJ2-3 and V is TRBV7-8, with D possibly TRBD2 on 5 matching bases. Trimming took off 3 bases at V and 2 bases at J, with 9 bases between the two ends. CDR1 and CDR2 (germline): SGHVS, FQNEAQ. CDR3 length equals 14 residues. For the CDR3, the DNA is TGTGCCAGCAGCTTCGCGGGTTCCACAGATACGCAGTATTTT. It specifies CASSFAGSTDTQYF. Variable domain in full (rest from reference TRBV7-8 and TRBJ2-3): GAGVSQSPRYKVAKRGQDVALRCDPISGHVSLFWYQQALGQGPEFLTYFQNEAQLDKSGLPSDRFFAERPEGSVSTLKIQRTQQEDSAVYLCASSFAGSTDTQYFGPGTRLTVL.

This chain connects TRBV4-1 to TRBJ2-5, with 9 bases fitting TRBD1. Per germline, CDR1 MGHRA and CDR2 YSYEKL. The CDR3 has 16 residues. J gave up 7 bases and V 1 base, and 10 bases lay outside the gene matches. CDR3 nucleotide sequence: TGCGCCAGCAGCCAAGCCTTGGGGGGGGGACAGGGGACCCAGTACTTC. Encoded protein: CASSQALGGGQGTQYF.

This clone was picked up a small number of times. A read error may produce the germline difference seen at one junction end. The CDR3 DNA reads as TGCGCCAGCAGCGAGTTTGCAGGCAGCACTGAAGCTTTCTTT. Translated, it gives CASSEFAGSTEAFF. The chain joins TRBV10-1 to TRBJ1-1, with D unclear. Germline CDR1 is WNHNN and CDR2 is SYGVQD (reference sequence). The length of the CDR3 is 14 residues.

This clone has a single count. The chain employs TRBV29-1 and TRBJ1-6; TRBD1 matches at 7 bases. Germline loops: CDR1 SQVTM, CDR2 ANQGSEA. With 6 bases clipped from V and 6 bases from J, the junction kept 5 bases outside the gene matches. The CDR3 length is 13 residues. As DNA, the CDR3 is TGCAGCGTGATGACAGGGTCTAATTCACCCCTCCACTTT. Translation: CSVMTGSNSPLHF.

The CDR3 loop reads CASSERTGTGYGYTF. The CDR3 coding sequence is TGTGCCAGCAGCGAGCGGACAGGGACGGGTTATGGCTACACCTTC. J is TRBJ1-2 and V is TRBV7-8, with 8 bases lining up with TRBD1. The junction had 10 bases not matched to a gene; V was cut back by 5 bases and J by 5 bases. Germline V gene sequence: CDR1 SGHVS, CDR2 FQNEAQ. CDR3 length: 15 residues. The variable domain in full, with the rest retrieved from reference TRBV7-8 and TRBJ1-2, is GAGVSQSPRYKVAKRGQDVALRCDPISGHVSLFWYQQALGQGPEFLTYFQNEAQLDKSGLPSDRFFAERPEGSVSTLKIQRTQQEDSAVYLCASSERTGTGYGYTFGSGTRLTVV.

V gene TRBV27 combines with J gene TRBJ2-5; D is undetermined. Trimming took 3 bases from V and 2 from J, leaving 10 bases between them. The CDR3 has 14 amino acids. The germline V gene encodes CDR1 MNHEY and CDR2 SMNVEV (reference sequence). The CDR3 here is CASSFQATQETQYF. CDR3 in DNA: TGTGCCAGCAGTTTTCAGGCCACTCAAGAGACCCAGTACTTC.

J is TRBJ2-3 and V is TRBV6-4; TRBD1 agrees at 9 bases. From germline, CDR1 is MRHNA and CDR2 SNTAGT. CDR3 size: 16 residues. V was clipped by 0 bases and J by 3 bases; unmatched bases: 4. The DNA for the CDR3 is TGTGCCAGCAGTGACTCGAACAGGGGGCAAACAGATACGCAGTATTTT. Translating it yields CASSDSNRGQTDTQYF.

This chain uses TRBV6-1 with TRBJ2-7; TRBD1 matches 7 bases. CDR3 length equals 15 residues. In germline, CDR1 is MNHNS, CDR2 SASEGT. V trimming: 3 bases; J trimming: 6 bases; junction bases outside the gene matches: 11. CDR3 nucleotides: TGTGCCAGCAGTGATAGAGACAGGGCAATGGTCGAGCAGTACTTC. Translated: CASSDRDRAMVEQYF.

This chain uses TRBV7-8 with TRBJ2-5; D gene ambiguous. The CDR3 runs to 14 residues. The V end was cut by 5 bases, the J end by 4 bases, with 14 bases between. CDR1 and CDR2 (germline): SGHVS, FQNEAQ. In DNA, the CDR3 is TGTGCCAGCAGCCTCATAATGAGTGGAGAGACCCAGTACTTC. Its translation is CASSLIMSGETQYF.

The CDR3 nucleotides read TGTGCCTGGACCCGAGGGACCGGACAGGGGATTGACTATGGCTACACCTTC. It translates to CAWTRGTGQGIDYGYTF. This chain links TRBV30 with TRBJ1-2; 9 nucleotides agree with TRBD1. V gave up 4 bases and J gave up 3 bases; unmatched junction bases: 15. CDR3 length: 17 amino acids. Per germline, CDR1 GTSNPN and CDR2 SVGIG (reference sequence).

The V gene is TRBV2, the J gene TRBJ2-3; 11 bases fit TRBD2. With 4 bases clipped from V and 5 bases from J, the junction kept 2 bases outside the gene matches. The length of the CDR3 is 14 residues. Germline CDR1 and CDR2: SNHLY and FYNNEI. The CDR3 reads CASSVAGGLDTQYF. The CDR3 DNA reads as TGTGCCAGCAGTGTAGCGGGAGGGCTAGATACGCAGTATTTT.

V is TRBV10-3 and J is TRBJ2-1; tentatively, D is TRBD2 (6 bases). The CDR3 covers 18 residues. Germline V CDR1 and CDR2: ENHRY, SYGVKD. Trimming took off 0 bases at V and 4 bases at J, with 19 bases between the two ends. The CDR3 loop is CAISESAGGTQAYNEQFF. CDR3 DNA: TGTGCCATCAGTGAGTCGGCTGGCGGGACGCAGGCTTACAATGAGCAGTTCTTC.